Listed below are T cell receptor beta chains from one sample, sequenced in a study of blood T cells in healthy people across ages. TCRdb re-called the 5' RACE reads with MiXCR, one entry per CDR3 protein. The table has 790,000 or so distinct CDR3 sequences, around half seen once; the top ten hold roughly 18%. Material: blood. Receptors originate from an older man in good health. Each CDR3 is given without its conserved first and last residue. The listing skips clone size in some rows; elsewhere it reads once, few, many or a size class.

TRBV7-9 | NA | ASSSLSGRDTEAF
TRBV20-1 | few | SAPGPKNTEAF
TRBV12-3/TRBV12-4 | few | ASSLMGSTEAF
TRBV12-3/TRBV12-4 | NA | ASSHDSSTDTQY
TRBV20-1 | NA | SAHPGGEETQY
TRBV12-3/TRBV12-4 | many | ASRRLATSTDTQY
TRBV6-1 | NA | ASTSFPSRSTDTQY
TRBV7-2 | few | ASSLEAVTDTQY
TRBV25-1 | NA | ASSDPGTSGYEQY
TRBV20-1 | once | SGQGAGYTEAF
TRBV12-3/TRBV12-4 | few | ASSVAPITEAF
TRBV28 | NA | ATGRTGGGREQF
TRBV6-4 | NA | ASPTGEQEEQKLF
TRBV5-1 | NA | ASSLVGGTHNEQF
TRBV2 | NA | ASDISPGAGEQY
TRBV3-1 | few | ASSQVFPSGSLETQF
TRBV29-1 | NA | SVETGNYGYT
TRBV6-5 | NA | ASRRDRVQLGEQF
TRBV12-3/TRBV12-4 | NA | ASNPFGQGDSYEQY
TRBV6-2/TRBV6-3 | few | ASSYYSGNSDTQY
TRBV13 | NA | ASSQKGAGSPPH
TRBV12-3/TRBV12-4 | NA | ASSPFRTNEKLF
TRBV7-2 | NA | ASSPRRPQDEQY
TRBV27 | NA | ASSLRVPWETQY
TRBV2 | NA | ASLYDQPQH
TRBV29-1 | NA | SVEGLAGQETQY
TRBV5-1 | few | ASSLAETAFSYEQY
TRBV15 | NA | ATSQGRILAKNIQY
TRBV18 | NA | ASSRPGQGASIQY
TRBV7-8 | NA | ASSGGTGYFSNQPQH
TRBV7-9 | NA | ASSPSGPAALYSNQPQH
TRBV4-2 | NA | ASSQELAPNGYT
TRBV7-9 | NA | ASSAGEYGNTIY
TRBV12-3/TRBV12-4 | NA | ASSSSALGDTQY
TRBV11-3 | NA | ASSSRRTSGSTDTQY
TRBV14 | NA | ASSQDLRIYGPEAF
TRBV3-1 | once | ASSQEGGAVETQY
TRBV5-1 | NA | ASSLEIREGQETQY
TRBV29-1 | NA | SVERTRRGNEQF
TRBV28 | NA | ASTPRGTPNYGYT
TRBV4-1 | NA | ASSPVRGGTYEQY
TRBV6-2/TRBV6-3 | few | ASRRAGFGTYNEQF
TRBV5-6 | few | ASSLEPGPDREQF
TRBV28 | few | ASSLPWGFNNSPLH
TRBV28 | NA | ASRDTWTHEQY
TRBV27 | many | ASSLQGSYNEQF
TRBV30 | NA | GRDLQGANVLT
TRBV5-1 | NA | ASSGGDVDRGTEAF
TRBV5-5 | few | ASSWGQGLNTEAF